This T cell receptor beta chain emerged from a study of cytomegalovirus exposure and HLA in healthy donors. Study-wide background: Counted in an early data release were about 80 million unique TCRs from HLA-typed donors. General observations from the study: The likely origin of a cluster of highly shared sequence variants was a sequencing artifact.

PCR involved 60 Vbeta and 13 Jbeta primers. The method was immunoSEQ multiplex PCR; TCRdb's version includes in-frame clones alone and lacks a portion of them. The sample has under 200,000 clones; approximately 70% are singletons. CDR1 is SGHRS, CDR2 YFSETQ, per germline. Trimming removed 6 bases from V and 3 bases from J, with 13 bases in between. This CDR3 spans 15 amino acids. It was healthy bone marrow donors who served as donors. About this clone: As yet, its antigen is unknown.

This rearrangement joins TRBV5-1 to TRBJ1-6; no clear D. This receptor was obtained from a woman in her twenties or thirties in good health and CMV-seronegative. Sequencing input: PBMCs. The chain's CDR3 is CASTHAGVYNSPLHF. The CDR3 bases are TGCGCCAGCACCCATGCCGGGGTCTATAATTCACCCCTCCACTTT. Based on the CDR3 plus reference TRBV5-1 and TRBJ1-6, the full variable domain is KAGVTQTPRYLIKTRGQQVTLSCSPISGHRSVSWYQQTPGQGLQFLFEYFSETQRNKGNFPGRFSGRQFSNSRSEMNVSTLELGDSALYLCASTHAGVYNSPLHFGNGTRLTVT.